The 4 T cell receptor beta chains below come from one sample, sequenced in a study of Ad26.COV2.S vaccination and SARS-CoV-2 variants. As for treatment: 19 received Ad26.COV2.S at low or high dose, single or two shots; 5 received placebo; per-sample allocation not given. Sampling took place 63 days after the first vaccine or placebo injection. Clones were sequenced by immunoSEQ multiplex PCR, and TCRdb holds only the in-frame ones, with some missing. The sample includes 400,000 to 500,000 clones, roughly 90% seen only once; the top ten take about 3.6%. The specimen was peripheral blood, collected in a trial of Ad26.COV2.S vaccine versus placebo. These receptors originate from a person between 18 and 59 years old who received the Ad26.COV2.S COVID-19 vaccine or a placebo.

V usage is TRBV7-9 and J usage is TRBJ1-6, with unresolved D. Germline-derived CDR1 and CDR2 are SEHNR and FQNEAQ (reference sequence). This CDR3 is built from 15 residues. Trimming removed 4 bases from V and 5 bases from J, with 12 bases in between. The CDR3 reads CASSSRRVDNSPLHF. In DNA, the CDR3 is TGTGCCAGCAGCTCCCGGCGGGTTGATAATTCACCCCTCCACTTT.

The chain couples TRBV4-1 to TRBJ2-7; possible D gene TRBD2, 7 bases. Germline assignment: CDR1 MGHRA and CDR2 YSYEKL. CDR3 length equals 15 residues. Between the trimmed V and J ends, which lost 4 bases and 7 bases, there was a span of 20 bases. CDR3 in DNA: TGCGCCAGCAGCCCCCAAGTGGGGGGGCCAGGAGAGCAGTACTTC. Protein sequence: CASSPQVGGPGEQYF.

The chain joins TRBV6-2 or TRBV6-3 to TRBJ2-7; 8 bases map to TRBD1. Germline V gene data show CDR1 as MNHEY and CDR2 as SVGEGT. J lost 3 bases, V lost 6 bases, and 4 bases had no gene match. CDR3 length equals 13 residues. Here the CDR3 reads CASSWDRFYEQYF. The CDR3 nucleotides read TGTGCCAGCAGCTGGGACAGGTTCTACGAGCAGTACTTC.

This clone was seen only once. The J gene is TRBJ2-7, the V gene TRBV12-3 or TRBV12-4; D might be TRBD1 (6 bases). This CDR3 has 13 residues. Trimming left V 2 bases short and J 6 bases short, with 11 bases between. In DNA form, the CDR3 reads TGTGCCAGCAGTTTAAAGGACAGTAGCGAGCAGTACTTC. It encodes CASSLKDSSEQYF.